Each of the 19 T cell receptor beta chains below was sequenced from the same sample in a study of persistence of HIV-infected CD4 T cells. Nonspecific anti-CD3/anti-CD28 bead stimulation represents the broad CD4+ T cell repertoire. Sorting of responding CD4+ T cells relied on upregulated CD40 ligand together with CD69. Antigens for these TCRs are unknown. The libraries were made with immunoSEQ version 4 in survey mode. The repertoire was sequenced with immunoSEQ multiplex PCR; TCRdb's copy has only in-frame clones and lacks some. The sample lists roughly 43,000 clones; 89% were seen once. The material sequenced was CD4+ T cells sorted from PBMCs after roughly 20-hour stimulation, taken from a patient who received antiretroviral therapy. The receptors originated from an adult man with HIV who was CMV-seropositive.

The chain is built from TRBV19 and TRBJ1-2; 7 bases line up with TRBD1. From germline, CDR1 is LNHDA and CDR2 SQIVND (reference sequence). J lost 5 bases, V lost 3 bases, and 9 bases had no gene match. The CDR3 runs to 15 residues. The CDR3 DNA reads as TGTGCCAGTAGTATCGGGTCGACAGGGAGTTATGGCTACACCTTC. Amino acids: CASSIGSTGSYGYTF.

The V gene is TRBV2, the J gene TRBJ2-7; D is uncertain. The CDR3 consists of 12 residues. Looked up from germline, CDR1 is SNHLY and CDR2 is FYNNEI. Trimming stripped 6 bases from V and 4 bases from J, with 10 bases between. In nucleotides, the CDR3 is TGTGCCAGCAGGTCGACTTTATACGAGCAGTACTTC. This codes for CASRSTLYEQYF.

The V and J genes are TRBV5-4 and TRBJ2-1; TRBD2 is a possible D gene (5 bases). CDR1 SGHNT and CDR2 YYREEE come from the germline V gene (reference sequence). This CDR3 has 13 amino acids. Trimming pared 0 bases from V and 5 bases from J, leaving 6 bases between. CDR3 in amino acids: CASSLAGDNEQFF. For the CDR3, the DNA is TGTGCCAGCAGCTTGGCCGGGGACAATGAGCAGTTCTTC.

The chain joins TRBV28 to TRBJ2-7; no clear D gene. V was clipped by 7 bases and J by 5 bases, with 6 bases between them. Germline V CDR1 and CDR2: MDHEN, SYDVKM. This CDR3 spans 10 amino acids. CDR3 in DNA: TGTGCCAGCAAATCGAACGAGCAGTACTTC. This sequence encodes CASKSNEQYF.

The chain couples TRBV10-2 to TRBJ2-7, with 8 bases that match TRBD1. Germline values: CDR1 WSHSY, CDR2 SAAADI. The CDR3 runs to 16 residues. Germline trimming cut 0 bases from V and 2 bases from J; bases unmatched to any gene: 6. CDR3 sequence: CASSESTPRGPYEQYF. The CDR3 DNA is TGCGCCAGCAGTGAGTCGACTCCCAGGGGGCCCTACGAGCAGTACTTC.

The chain recombines TRBV4-1 with TRBJ2-6; D ambiguous. The CDR3 spans 16 residues. V lost 1 base and J lost 0, with 7 bases in between. Germline V gives CDR1 MGHRA, CDR2 YSYEKL. This chain's CDR3 is CASSQVPNSGANVLTF. In nucleotides, the CDR3 is TGCGCCAGCAGCCAAGTTCCTAACTCTGGGGCCAACGTCCTGACTTTC.

Concerning this clone itself: This CDR3 is also generated by other DNA sequences in the sample. This sequence joins TRBV2 and TRBJ2-7, with D tentatively TRBD1 (5 bases). Trimming removed 4 bases at V and 3 bases at J, with 13 bases between. The germline gives CDR1 SNHLY, CDR2 FYNNEI. The CDR3 loop spans 14 amino acids. The CDR3 region is CASSATGGRYEQYF. The DNA for the CDR3 is TGTGCCAGCAGTGCAACAGGTGGCCGCTACGAGCAGTACTTC.

The rearrangement uses TRBV5-1 and TRBJ1-3, with D possibly TRBD1 on 6 matching bases. V lost 4 bases and J lost 0, with 11 bases in between. There are 15 residues in the CDR3. Germline CDR1 and CDR2: SGHRS and YFSETQ. CDR3 protein: CASSPRTVSGNTIYF. Written as DNA, the CDR3 is TGCGCCAGCAGCCCACGGACAGTCTCTGGAAACACCATATATTTT.

This CDR3 is CASSDHRQGPWPQHF. The CDR3 bases are TGTGCCAGCAGTGACCATAGACAGGGCCCTTGGCCCCAGCATTTT. The rearrangement uses TRBV6-1 and TRBJ1-5; 7 nucleotides match TRBD1. The CDR3 length is 15 residues. The V gene's germline CDR1 is MNHNS and CDR2 SASEGT. After removal of 3 bases from V and 9 bases from J, the junction contained 11 bases not matched to a gene.

This clone has just one count. V usage is TRBV6-2 or TRBV6-3 and J usage is TRBJ2-7; 7 nucleotides match TRBD2. Germline CDR1 and CDR2: MNHEY and SVGEGT. J gave up 6 bases and V 5 bases, and 13 bases lay outside the gene matches. The CDR3 sequence is 15 residues long. The CDR3 loop is CASSGGLVPTGEQYF. CDR3 in DNA: TGTGCCAGCAGTGGAGGACTAGTTCCTACGGGCGAGCAGTACTTC.

V gene TRBV19 combines with J gene TRBJ2-6; D uncertain. Trimming removed 7 bases at V and 0 bases at J, with 10 bases between. The CDR3 loop spans 15 amino acids. Germline loops: CDR1 LNHDA, CDR2 SQIVND (reference sequence). CDR3 in amino acids: CASIPGNSGANVLTF. In DNA form, the CDR3 reads TGTGCCAGTATCCCGGGCAACTCTGGGGCCAACGTCCTGACTTTC.

In DNA, the CDR3 is TGTGCCAGCAGCTTAGCGCGTGGGACAGGGGGCCCCACTGAAGCTTTCTTT. Translation gives CASSLARGTGGPTEAFF. V is TRBV7-9 and J is TRBJ1-1; 12 bases align to TRBD1. The CDR3 contains 17 residues. J gave up 4 bases and V 0 bases, and 6 bases lay outside the gene matches. Per the germline V gene, CDR1 is SEHNR and CDR2 is FQNEAQ (reference sequence).

This clone has a handful of counts. The V call is TRBV4-1, the J call TRBJ1-1; 9 bases line up with TRBD1. CDR3 size: 15 residues. CDR1 and CDR2 (germline): MGHRA, YSYEKL. The J segment lost 4 bases and the V segment lost 2 bases, leaving 5 bases of the junction unmatched. In DNA form, the CDR3 reads TGCGCCAGCAGCCAAACAGGGGGCCGGGGCACTGAAGCTTTCTTT. Protein: CASSQTGGRGTEAFF.

The V call is TRBV28, the J call TRBJ1-5; D gene ambiguous. V lost 5 bases and J 0 bases, leaving 5 bases between the germline ends. CDR1 and CDR2 (germline): MDHEN, SYDVKM. The CDR3 runs 13 residues. In DNA, the CDR3 is TGTGCCAGCAGTCCCCATAGCAATCAGCCCCAGCATTTT. Translation: CASSPHSNQPQHF.

This rearrangement joins TRBV29-1 to TRBJ2-1; no reliable D call. CDR3 length: 14 amino acids. V was clipped by 4 bases and J by 9 bases, with 19 bases between them. Per the germline V gene, CDR1 is SQVTM and CDR2 is ANQGSEA. In DNA form, the CDR3 reads TGCAGCGTTGTAAACTACGGCCCGGACGGTGAGCAGTTCTTC. It encodes CSVVNYGPDGEQFF.

The V call is TRBV2, the J call TRBJ1-1; no clear D. V lost 6 bases and J lost 1, with 15 bases in between. The CDR3 spans 15 residues. The germline V gene has CDR1 SNHLY and CDR2 FYNNEI. CDR3 sequence reads: CASSGSGPRNTEAFF. CDR3 sequence (DNA): TGTGCCAGCAGCGGGTCAGGACCTCGGAACACTGAAGCTTTCTTT.

The chain employs TRBV6-6 and TRBJ2-7; tentatively, D is TRBD2 (5 bases). The V and J ends lost 0 bases and 8 bases respectively, with 17 bases between them. CDR1 and CDR2 from the germline V gene are MNHNY and SVGAGI (reference sequence). The length of the CDR3 is 15 residues. The DNA of the CDR3 is TGTGCCAGCAGTTACTCGGTTCGGGGTTCCGGCCAGCAGTACTTC. Translated: CASSYSVRGSGQQYF.

The V and J genes are TRBV5-4 and TRBJ2-1, with TRBD2 matching over 8 bases. After removal of 4 bases from V and 5 bases from J, the junction contained 11 bases not matched to a gene. Germline V gives CDR1 SGHNT, CDR2 YYREEE (reference sequence). The CDR3 has 16 amino acids. In DNA, the CDR3 is TGTGCCAGCAGCCCAATACTCGGGGGGGCCGACAATGAGCAGTTCTTC. Amino acids: CASSPILGGADNEQFF.

The chain uses TRBV2 and TRBJ1-5; perhaps TRBD1 as D (5 bases). The CDR3 spans 17 residues. CDR1 SNHLY and CDR2 FYNNEI come from the germline V gene. The CDR3 DNA is TGTGTGTCAAGCCTGGGAAGGGTCGGGGCCGGCAATCAGCCCCAGCATTTT. This translates into CVSSLGRVGAGNQPQHF.